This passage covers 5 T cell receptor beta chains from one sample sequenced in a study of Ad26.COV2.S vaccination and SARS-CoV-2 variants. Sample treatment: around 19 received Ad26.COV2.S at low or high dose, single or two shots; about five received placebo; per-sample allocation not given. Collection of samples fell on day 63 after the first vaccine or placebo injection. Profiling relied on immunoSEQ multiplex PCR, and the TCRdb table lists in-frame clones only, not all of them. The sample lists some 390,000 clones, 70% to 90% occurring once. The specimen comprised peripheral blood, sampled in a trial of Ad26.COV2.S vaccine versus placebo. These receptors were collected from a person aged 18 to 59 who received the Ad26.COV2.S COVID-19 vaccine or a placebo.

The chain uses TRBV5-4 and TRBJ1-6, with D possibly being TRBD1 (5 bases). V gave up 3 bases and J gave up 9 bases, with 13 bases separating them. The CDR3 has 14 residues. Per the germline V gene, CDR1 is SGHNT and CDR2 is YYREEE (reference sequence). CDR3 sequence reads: CASSSRVNGSPLHF. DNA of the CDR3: TGTGCCAGCAGCTCCAGGGTAAACGGTTCACCCCTCCACTTT.

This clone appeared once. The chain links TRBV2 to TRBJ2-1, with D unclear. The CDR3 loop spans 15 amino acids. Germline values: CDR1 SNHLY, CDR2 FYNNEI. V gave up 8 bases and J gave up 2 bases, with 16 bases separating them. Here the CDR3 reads CASRPSPLAYNEQFF. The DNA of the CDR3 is TGTGCCAGCCGGCCAAGCCCACTCGCCTACAATGAGCAGTTCTTC.

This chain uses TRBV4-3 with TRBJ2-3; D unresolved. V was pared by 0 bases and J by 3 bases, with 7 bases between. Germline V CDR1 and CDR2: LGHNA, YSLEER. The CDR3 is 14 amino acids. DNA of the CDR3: TGCGCCAGCAGCCAAGATACAGCTACAGATACGCAGTATTTT. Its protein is CASSQDTATDTQYF.

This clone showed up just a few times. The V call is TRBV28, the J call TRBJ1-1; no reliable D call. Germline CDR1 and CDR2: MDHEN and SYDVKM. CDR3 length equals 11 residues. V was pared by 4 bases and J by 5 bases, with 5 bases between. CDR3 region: CASSSQTEAFF. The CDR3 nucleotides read TGTGCCAGCAGTTCGCAGACTGAAGCTTTCTTT.

CDR3 sequence: CASSVNQGAITDTQYF. The CDR3 DNA reads TGCGCCAGCAGCGTCAATCAGGGGGCTATCACAGATACGCAGTATTTT. The rearrangement links TRBV5-1 to TRBJ2-3; TRBD1 aligns across 8 bases. Germline trimming cut 4 bases from V and 2 bases from J; bases unmatched to any gene: 9. Germline CDR1 SGHRS, CDR2 YFSETQ. The CDR3 loop spans 16 amino acids.